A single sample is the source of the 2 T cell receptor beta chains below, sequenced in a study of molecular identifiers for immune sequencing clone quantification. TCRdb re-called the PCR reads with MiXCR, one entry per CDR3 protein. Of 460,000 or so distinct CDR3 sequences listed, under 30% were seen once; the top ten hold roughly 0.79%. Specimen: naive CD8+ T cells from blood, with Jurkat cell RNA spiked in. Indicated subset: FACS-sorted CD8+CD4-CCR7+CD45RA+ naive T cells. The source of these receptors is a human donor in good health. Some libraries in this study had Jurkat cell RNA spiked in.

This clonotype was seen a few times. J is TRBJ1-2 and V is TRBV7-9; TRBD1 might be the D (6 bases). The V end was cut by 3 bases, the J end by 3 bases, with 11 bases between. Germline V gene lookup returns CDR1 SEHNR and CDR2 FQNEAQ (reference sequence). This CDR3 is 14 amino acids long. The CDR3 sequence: CASSFQGSHYGYTF. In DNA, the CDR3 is TGTGCCAGCAGCTTTCAGGGGTCCCACTATGGCTACACCTTC.

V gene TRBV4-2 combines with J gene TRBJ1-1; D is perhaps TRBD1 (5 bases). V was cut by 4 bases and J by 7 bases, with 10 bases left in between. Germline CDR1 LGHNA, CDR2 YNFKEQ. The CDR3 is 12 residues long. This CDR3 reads CASSPGRGEAFF. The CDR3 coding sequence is TGTGCCAGCAGCCCGGGACGGGGTGAAGCTTTCTTT.